The present TCR beta chain was sequenced within a study of cytomegalovirus exposure and HLA in healthy donors. Study findings and constraints: There were some 150 TCR beta chains listed as cytomegalovirus-associated. The tendency of first-cohort TCR clusters to co-occur in the 120 or so validation repertoires emerged from a later analysis.

Profiling relied on immunoSEQ multiplex PCR, and the TCRdb table lists in-frame clones only, not all of them. The sample lists over 60,000 clones, roughly 95% seen once, with around 2.4% in the top ten. Germline V lookup: CDR1 SGHDT, CDR2 YYEEEE. The V gene end was trimmed by 5 bases and the J gene end by 4 bases; junction bases not matched to a gene: 8. The CDR3 length is 14 residues. For this clone: Its antigen remains unknown.

The receptor was derived from a man younger than 30 in good health and CMV-seronegative. V and J are TRBV5-6 and TRBJ1-1, with 7 bases matching TRBD1. Sequencing was performed on PBMCs. CDR3 sequence reads: CASREGGGSTEAFF. CDR3 nucleotides: TGTGCCAGCAGGGAAGGGGGCGGAAGCACTGAAGCTTTCTTT. The full variable domain, with the rest looked up from reference TRBV5-6 and TRBJ1-1, is DAGVTQSPTHLIKTRGQQVTLRCSPKSGHDTVSWYQQALGQGPQFIFQYYEEEERQRGNFPDRFSGHQFPNYSSELNVNALLLGDSALYLCASREGGGSTEAFFGQGTRLTVV.